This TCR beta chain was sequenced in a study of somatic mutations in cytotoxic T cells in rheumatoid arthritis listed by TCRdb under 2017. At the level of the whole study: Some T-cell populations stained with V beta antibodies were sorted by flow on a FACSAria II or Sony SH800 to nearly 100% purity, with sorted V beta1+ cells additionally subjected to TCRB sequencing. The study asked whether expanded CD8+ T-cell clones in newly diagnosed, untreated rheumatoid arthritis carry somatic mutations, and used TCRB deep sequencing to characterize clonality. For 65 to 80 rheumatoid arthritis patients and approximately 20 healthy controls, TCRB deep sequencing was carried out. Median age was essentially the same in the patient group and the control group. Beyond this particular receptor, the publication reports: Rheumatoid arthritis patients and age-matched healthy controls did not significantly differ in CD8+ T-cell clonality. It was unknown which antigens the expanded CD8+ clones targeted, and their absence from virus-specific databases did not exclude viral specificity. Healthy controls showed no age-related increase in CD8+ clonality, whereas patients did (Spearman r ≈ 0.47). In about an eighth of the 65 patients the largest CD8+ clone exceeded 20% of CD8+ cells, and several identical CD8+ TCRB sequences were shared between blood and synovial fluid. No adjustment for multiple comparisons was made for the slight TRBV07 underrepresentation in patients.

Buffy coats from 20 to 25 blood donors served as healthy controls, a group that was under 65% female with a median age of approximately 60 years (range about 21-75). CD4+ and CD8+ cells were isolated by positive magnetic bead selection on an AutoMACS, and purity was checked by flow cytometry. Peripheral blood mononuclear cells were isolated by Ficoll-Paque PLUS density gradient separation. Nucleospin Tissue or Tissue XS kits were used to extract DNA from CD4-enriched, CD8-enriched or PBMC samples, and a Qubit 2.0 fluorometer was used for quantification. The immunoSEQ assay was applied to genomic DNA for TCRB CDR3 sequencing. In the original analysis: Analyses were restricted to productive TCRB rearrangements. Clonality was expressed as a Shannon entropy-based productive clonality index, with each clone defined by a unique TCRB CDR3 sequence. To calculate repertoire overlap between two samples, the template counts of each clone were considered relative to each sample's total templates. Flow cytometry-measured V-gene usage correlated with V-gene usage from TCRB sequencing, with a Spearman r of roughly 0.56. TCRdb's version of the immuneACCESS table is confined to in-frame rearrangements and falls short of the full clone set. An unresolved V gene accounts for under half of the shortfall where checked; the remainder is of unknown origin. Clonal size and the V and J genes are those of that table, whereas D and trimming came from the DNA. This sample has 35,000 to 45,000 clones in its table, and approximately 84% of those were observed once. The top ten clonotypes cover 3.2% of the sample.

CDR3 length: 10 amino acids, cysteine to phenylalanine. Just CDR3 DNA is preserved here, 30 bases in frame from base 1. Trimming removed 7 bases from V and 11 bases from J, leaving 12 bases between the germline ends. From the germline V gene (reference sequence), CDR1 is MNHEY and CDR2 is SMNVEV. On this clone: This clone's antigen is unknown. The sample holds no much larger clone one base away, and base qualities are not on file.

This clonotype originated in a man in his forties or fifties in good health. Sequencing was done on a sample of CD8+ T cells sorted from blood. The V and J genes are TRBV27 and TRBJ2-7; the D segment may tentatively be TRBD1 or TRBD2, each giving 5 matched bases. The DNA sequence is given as TGTGCCAGCACCGGGGCTAGGGAGTACTTC. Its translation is CASTGAREYF.